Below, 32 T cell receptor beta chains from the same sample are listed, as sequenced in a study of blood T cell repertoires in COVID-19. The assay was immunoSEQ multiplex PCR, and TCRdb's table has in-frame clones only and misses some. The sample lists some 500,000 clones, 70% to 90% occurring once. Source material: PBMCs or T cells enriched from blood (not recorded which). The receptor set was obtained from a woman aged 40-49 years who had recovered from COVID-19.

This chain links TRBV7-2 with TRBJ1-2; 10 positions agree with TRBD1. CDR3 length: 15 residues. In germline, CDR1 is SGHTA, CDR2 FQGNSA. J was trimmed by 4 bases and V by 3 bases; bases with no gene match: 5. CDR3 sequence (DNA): TGTGCCAGCAGCTTCGACAGGGGGCCCGCCTATGGCTACACCTTC. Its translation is CASSFDRGPAYGYTF.

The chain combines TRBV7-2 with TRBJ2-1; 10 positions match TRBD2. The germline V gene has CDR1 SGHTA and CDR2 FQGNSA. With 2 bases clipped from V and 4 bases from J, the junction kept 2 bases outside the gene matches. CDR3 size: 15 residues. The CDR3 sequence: CASSLRTSGYNEQFF. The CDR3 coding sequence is TGTGCCAGCAGCTTACGGACTAGCGGATACAATGAGCAGTTCTTC. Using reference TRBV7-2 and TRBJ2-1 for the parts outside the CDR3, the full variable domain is GAGVSQSPSNKVTEKGKDVELRCDPISGHTALYWYRQSLGQGLEFLIYFQGNSAPDKSGLPSDRFSAERTGGSVSTLTIQRTQQEDSAVYLCASSLRTSGYNEQFFGPGTRLTVL.

CDR3 residues: CASSLAWTSGDSYEQYF. In nucleotides, the CDR3 is TGTGCCAGCAGCTTGGCTTGGACTAGCGGGGACTCCTACGAGCAGTACTTC. The chain couples TRBV5-4 to TRBJ2-7; 12 bases agree with TRBD2. The CDR3 has 17 residues. Trimming removed 0 bases from V and 0 bases from J; junction bases left unmatched: 4. The germline V gene encodes CDR1 SGHNT and CDR2 YYREEE (reference sequence).

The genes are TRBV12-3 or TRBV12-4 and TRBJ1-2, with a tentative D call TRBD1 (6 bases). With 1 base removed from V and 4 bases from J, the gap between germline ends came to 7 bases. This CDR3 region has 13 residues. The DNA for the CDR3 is TGTGCCAGCAGTTTAGGGGGGCGCTATGGCTACACCTTC. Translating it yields CASSLGGRYGYTF.

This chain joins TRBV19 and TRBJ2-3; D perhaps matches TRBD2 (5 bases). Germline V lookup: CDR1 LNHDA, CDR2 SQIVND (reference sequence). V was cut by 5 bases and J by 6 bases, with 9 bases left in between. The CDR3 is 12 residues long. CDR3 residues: CASSWAGDTQYF. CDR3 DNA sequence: TGTGCCAGTAGTTGGGCGGGCGATACGCAGTATTTT.

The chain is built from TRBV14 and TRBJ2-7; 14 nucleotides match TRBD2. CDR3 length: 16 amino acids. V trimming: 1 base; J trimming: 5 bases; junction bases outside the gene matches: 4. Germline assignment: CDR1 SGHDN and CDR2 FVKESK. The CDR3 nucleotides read TGTGCCAGCAGCCAAGTAAGACTAGCGGGAGGGCACGAGCAGTACTTC. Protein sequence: CASSQVRLAGGHEQYF.

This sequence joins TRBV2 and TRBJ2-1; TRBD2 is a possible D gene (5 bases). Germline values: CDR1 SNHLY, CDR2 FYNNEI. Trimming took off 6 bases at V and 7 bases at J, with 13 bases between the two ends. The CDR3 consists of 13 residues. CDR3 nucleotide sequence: TGTGCCAGCAGGGATTGGGAGTGGAATGAGCAGTTCTTC. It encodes CASRDWEWNEQFF.

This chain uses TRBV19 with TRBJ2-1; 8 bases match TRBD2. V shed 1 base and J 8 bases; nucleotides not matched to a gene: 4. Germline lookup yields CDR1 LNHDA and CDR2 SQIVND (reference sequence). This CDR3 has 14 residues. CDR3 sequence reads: CASSIGTSFYEQFF. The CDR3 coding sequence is TGTGCCAGTAGTATAGGGACTAGCTTCTATGAGCAGTTCTTC.

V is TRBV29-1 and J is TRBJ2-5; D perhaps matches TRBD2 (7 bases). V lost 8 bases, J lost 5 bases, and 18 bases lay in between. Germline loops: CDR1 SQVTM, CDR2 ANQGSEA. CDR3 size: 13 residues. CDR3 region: CSWVGGGLETQYF. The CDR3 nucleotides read TGCAGCTGGGTAGGGGGGGGCTTGGAGACCCAGTACTTC. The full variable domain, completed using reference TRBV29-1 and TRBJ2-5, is SAVISQKPSRDICQRGTSLTIQCQVDSQVTMMFWYRQQPGQSLTLIATANQGSEATYESGFVIDKFPISRPNLTFSTLTVSNMSPEDSSIYLCSWVGGGLETQYFGPGTRLLVL.

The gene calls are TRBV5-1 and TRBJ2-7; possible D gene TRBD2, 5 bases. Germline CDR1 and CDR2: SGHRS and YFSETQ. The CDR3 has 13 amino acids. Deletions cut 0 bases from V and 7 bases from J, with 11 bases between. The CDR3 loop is CASSLGVPGEQYF. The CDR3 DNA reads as TGCGCCAGCAGCTTGGGAGTTCCGGGGGAGCAGTACTTC.

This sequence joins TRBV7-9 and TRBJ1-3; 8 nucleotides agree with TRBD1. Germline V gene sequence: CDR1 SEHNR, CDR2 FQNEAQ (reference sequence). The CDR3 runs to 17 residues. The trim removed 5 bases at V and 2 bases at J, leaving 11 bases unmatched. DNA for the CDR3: TGTGCCAGCAGCGTAAATACCCGGACAGGGACTGGAAACACCATATATTTT. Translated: CASSVNTRTGTGNTIYF. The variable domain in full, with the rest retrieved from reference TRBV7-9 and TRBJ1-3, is DTGVSQNPRHKITKRGQNVTFRCDPISEHNRLYWYRQTLGQGPEFLTYFQNEAQLEKSRLLSDRFSAERPKGSFSTLEIQRTEQGDSAMYLCASSVNTRTGTGNTIYFGEGSWLTVV.

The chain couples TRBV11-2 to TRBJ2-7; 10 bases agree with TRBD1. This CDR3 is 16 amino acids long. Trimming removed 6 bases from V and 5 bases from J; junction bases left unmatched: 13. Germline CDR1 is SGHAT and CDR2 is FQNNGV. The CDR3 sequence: CASRPNLGQGKDEQYF. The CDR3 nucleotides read TGTGCCAGCAGACCCAATCTGGGACAGGGGAAGGACGAGCAGTACTTC.

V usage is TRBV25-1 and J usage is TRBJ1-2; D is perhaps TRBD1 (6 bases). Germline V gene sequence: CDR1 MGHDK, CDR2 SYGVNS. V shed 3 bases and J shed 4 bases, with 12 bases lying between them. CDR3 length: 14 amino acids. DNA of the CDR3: TGTGCCAGCAGTGATCAGGGGCGGCTCTATGGCTACACCTTC. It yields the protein CASSDQGRLYGYTF.

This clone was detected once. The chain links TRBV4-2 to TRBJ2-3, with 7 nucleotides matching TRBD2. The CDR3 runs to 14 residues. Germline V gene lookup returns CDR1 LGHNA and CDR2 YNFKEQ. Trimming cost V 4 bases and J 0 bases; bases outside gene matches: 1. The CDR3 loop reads CASSRDYSTDTQYF. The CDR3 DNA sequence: TGTGCCAGCAGCCGGGACTACAGCACAGATACGCAGTATTTT.

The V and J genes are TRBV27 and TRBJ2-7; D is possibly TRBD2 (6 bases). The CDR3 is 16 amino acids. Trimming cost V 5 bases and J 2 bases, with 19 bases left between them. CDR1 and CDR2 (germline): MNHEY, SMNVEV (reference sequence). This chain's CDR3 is CASSHTPGLHPYEQYF. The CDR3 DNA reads TGTGCCAGCAGTCATACCCCGGGACTTCATCCCTACGAGCAGTACTTC.

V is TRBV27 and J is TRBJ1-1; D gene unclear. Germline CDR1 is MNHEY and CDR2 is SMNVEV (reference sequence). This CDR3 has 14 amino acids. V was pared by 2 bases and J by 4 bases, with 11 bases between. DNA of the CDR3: TGTGCCAGCAGTTTAGGAGCGGCCTTCACTGAAGCTTTCTTT. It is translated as CASSLGAAFTEAFF.

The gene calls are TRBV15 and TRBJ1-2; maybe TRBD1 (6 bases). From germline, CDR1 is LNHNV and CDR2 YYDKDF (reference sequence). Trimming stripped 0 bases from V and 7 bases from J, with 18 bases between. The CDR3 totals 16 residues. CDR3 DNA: TGTGCCACCAGCAGAGATAGAGGCAGGGGAGTGAGTGGCTACACCTTC. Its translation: CATSRDRGRGVSGYTF.

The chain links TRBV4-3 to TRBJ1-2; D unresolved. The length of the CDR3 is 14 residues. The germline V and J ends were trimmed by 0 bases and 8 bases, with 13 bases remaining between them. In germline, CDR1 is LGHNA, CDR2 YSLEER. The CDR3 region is CASSQDPGSLGYTF. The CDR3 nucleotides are TGCGCCAGCAGCCAAGATCCAGGTAGTTTAGGCTACACCTTC.

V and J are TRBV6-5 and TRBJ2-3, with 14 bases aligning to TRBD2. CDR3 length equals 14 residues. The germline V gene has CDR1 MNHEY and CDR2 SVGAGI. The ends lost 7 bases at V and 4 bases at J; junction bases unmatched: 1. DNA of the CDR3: TGTGCCAGCACGGGACTAGCGGGGGCAGATACGCAGTATTTT. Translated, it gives CASTGLAGADTQYF.

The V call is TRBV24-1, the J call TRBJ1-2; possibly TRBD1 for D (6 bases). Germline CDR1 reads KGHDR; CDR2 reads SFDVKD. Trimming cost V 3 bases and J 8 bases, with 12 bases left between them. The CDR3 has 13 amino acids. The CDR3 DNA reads TGTGCCACCAGTGATCCCGGGGGGGGCGGCTACACCTTC. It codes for CATSDPGGGGYTF.

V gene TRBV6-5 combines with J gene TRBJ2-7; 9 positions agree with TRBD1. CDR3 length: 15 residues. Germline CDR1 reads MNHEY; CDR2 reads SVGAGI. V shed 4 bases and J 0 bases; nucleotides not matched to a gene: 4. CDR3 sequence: CASSSWGQGSYEQYF. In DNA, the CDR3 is TGTGCCAGCAGTTCGTGGGGACAGGGCTCCTACGAGCAGTACTTC.

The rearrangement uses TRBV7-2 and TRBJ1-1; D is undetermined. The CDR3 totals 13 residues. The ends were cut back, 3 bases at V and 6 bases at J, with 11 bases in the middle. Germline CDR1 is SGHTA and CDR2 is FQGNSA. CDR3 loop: CASSFSPDAEAFF. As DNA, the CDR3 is TGTGCCAGCAGCTTTTCCCCAGATGCTGAAGCTTTCTTT.

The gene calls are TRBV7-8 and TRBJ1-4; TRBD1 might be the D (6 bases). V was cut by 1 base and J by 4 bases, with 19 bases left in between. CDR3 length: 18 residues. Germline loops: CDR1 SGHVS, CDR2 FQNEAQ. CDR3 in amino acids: CASSLESRGLSNNEKLFF. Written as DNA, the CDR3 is TGTGCCAGCAGCTTAGAGTCCAGGGGCCTCTCTAATAATGAAAAACTGTTTTTT.

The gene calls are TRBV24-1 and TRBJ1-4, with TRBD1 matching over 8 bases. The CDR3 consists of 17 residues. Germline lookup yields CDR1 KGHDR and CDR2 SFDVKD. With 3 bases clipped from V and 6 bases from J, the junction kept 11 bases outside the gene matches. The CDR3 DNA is TGTGCCACCAGTGATGGGGCAGGGGGCGGAGTTTATGAAAAACTGTTTTTT. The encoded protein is CATSDGAGGGVYEKLFF.

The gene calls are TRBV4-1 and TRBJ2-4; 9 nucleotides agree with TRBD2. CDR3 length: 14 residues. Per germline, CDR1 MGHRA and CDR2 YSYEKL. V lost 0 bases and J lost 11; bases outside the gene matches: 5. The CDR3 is CASSQDRPSGVQYF. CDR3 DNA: TGCGCCAGCAGCCAAGATCGGCCTAGCGGGGTTCAGTACTTC.

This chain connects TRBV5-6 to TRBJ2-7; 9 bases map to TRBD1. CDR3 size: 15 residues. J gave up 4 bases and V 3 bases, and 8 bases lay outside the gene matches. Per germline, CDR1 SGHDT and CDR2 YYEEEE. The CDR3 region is CASSSPPGQGYEQYF. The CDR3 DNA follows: TGTGCCAGCAGCTCGCCGCCGGGACAGGGTTACGAGCAGTACTTC. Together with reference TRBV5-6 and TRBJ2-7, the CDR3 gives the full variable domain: DAGVTQSPTHLIKTRGQQVTLRCSPKSGHDTVSWYQQALGQGPQFIFQYYEEEERQRGNFPDRFSGHQFPNYSSELNVNALLLGDSALYLCASSSPPGQGYEQYFGPGTRLTVT.

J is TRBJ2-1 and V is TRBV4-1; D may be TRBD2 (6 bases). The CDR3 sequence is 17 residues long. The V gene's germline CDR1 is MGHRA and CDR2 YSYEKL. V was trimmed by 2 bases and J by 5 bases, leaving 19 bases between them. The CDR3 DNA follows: TGCGCCAGCAGCCAAACCTGGGGCCGGGACTTCCACAATGAGCAGTTCTTC. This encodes CASSQTWGRDFHNEQFF.

CDR3 sequence (DNA): TGTGCCAGCAGCCAATGGGGGGGAAACACTGAAGCTTTCTTT. Amino acid sequence: CASSQWGGNTEAFF. The chain employs TRBV16 and TRBJ1-1, with D perhaps TRBD1 (5 bases). CDR3 length: 14 amino acids. CDR1 is KGHSY, CDR2 FQNENV, per germline. V was clipped by 1 base and J by 2 bases, with 8 bases between them.

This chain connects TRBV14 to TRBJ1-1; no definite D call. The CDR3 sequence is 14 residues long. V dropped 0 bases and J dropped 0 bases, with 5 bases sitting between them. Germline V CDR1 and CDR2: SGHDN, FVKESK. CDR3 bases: TGTGCCAGCAGCCAAGACACAGTGAACACTGAAGCTTTCTTT. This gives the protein CASSQDTVNTEAFF. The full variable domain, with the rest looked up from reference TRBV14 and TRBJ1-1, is EAGVTQFPSHSVIEKGQTVTLRCDPISGHDNLYWYRRVMGKEIKFLLHFVKESKQDESGMPNNRFLAERTGGTYSTLKVQPAELEDSGVYFCASSQDTVNTEAFFGQGTRLTVV.

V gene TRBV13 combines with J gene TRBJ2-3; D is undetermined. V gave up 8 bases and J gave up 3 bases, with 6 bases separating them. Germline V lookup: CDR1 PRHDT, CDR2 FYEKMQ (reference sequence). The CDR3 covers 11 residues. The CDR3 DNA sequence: TGTGCCAGCGCTAGGACAGATACGCAGTATTTT. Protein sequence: CASARTDTQYF. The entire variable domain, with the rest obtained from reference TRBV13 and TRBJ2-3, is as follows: AAGVIQSPRHLIKEKRETATLKCYPIPRHDTVYWYQQGPGQDPQFLISFYEKMQSDKGSIPDRFSAQQFSDYHSELNMSSLELGDSALYFCASARTDTQYFGPGTRLTVL.

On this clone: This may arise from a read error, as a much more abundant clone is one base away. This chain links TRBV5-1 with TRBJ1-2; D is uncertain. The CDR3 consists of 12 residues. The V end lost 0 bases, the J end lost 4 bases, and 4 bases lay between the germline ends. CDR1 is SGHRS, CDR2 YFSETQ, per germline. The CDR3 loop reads CASSLDIYGYTF. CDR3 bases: TGCGCCAGCAGCTTGGACATCTATGGCTACACCTTC.

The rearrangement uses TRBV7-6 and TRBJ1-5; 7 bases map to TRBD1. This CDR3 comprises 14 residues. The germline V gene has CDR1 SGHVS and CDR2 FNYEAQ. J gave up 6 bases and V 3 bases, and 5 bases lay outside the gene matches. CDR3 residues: CASSLGTATQPQHF. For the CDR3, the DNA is TGTGCCAGCAGCTTGGGGACAGCTACTCAGCCCCAGCATTTT.